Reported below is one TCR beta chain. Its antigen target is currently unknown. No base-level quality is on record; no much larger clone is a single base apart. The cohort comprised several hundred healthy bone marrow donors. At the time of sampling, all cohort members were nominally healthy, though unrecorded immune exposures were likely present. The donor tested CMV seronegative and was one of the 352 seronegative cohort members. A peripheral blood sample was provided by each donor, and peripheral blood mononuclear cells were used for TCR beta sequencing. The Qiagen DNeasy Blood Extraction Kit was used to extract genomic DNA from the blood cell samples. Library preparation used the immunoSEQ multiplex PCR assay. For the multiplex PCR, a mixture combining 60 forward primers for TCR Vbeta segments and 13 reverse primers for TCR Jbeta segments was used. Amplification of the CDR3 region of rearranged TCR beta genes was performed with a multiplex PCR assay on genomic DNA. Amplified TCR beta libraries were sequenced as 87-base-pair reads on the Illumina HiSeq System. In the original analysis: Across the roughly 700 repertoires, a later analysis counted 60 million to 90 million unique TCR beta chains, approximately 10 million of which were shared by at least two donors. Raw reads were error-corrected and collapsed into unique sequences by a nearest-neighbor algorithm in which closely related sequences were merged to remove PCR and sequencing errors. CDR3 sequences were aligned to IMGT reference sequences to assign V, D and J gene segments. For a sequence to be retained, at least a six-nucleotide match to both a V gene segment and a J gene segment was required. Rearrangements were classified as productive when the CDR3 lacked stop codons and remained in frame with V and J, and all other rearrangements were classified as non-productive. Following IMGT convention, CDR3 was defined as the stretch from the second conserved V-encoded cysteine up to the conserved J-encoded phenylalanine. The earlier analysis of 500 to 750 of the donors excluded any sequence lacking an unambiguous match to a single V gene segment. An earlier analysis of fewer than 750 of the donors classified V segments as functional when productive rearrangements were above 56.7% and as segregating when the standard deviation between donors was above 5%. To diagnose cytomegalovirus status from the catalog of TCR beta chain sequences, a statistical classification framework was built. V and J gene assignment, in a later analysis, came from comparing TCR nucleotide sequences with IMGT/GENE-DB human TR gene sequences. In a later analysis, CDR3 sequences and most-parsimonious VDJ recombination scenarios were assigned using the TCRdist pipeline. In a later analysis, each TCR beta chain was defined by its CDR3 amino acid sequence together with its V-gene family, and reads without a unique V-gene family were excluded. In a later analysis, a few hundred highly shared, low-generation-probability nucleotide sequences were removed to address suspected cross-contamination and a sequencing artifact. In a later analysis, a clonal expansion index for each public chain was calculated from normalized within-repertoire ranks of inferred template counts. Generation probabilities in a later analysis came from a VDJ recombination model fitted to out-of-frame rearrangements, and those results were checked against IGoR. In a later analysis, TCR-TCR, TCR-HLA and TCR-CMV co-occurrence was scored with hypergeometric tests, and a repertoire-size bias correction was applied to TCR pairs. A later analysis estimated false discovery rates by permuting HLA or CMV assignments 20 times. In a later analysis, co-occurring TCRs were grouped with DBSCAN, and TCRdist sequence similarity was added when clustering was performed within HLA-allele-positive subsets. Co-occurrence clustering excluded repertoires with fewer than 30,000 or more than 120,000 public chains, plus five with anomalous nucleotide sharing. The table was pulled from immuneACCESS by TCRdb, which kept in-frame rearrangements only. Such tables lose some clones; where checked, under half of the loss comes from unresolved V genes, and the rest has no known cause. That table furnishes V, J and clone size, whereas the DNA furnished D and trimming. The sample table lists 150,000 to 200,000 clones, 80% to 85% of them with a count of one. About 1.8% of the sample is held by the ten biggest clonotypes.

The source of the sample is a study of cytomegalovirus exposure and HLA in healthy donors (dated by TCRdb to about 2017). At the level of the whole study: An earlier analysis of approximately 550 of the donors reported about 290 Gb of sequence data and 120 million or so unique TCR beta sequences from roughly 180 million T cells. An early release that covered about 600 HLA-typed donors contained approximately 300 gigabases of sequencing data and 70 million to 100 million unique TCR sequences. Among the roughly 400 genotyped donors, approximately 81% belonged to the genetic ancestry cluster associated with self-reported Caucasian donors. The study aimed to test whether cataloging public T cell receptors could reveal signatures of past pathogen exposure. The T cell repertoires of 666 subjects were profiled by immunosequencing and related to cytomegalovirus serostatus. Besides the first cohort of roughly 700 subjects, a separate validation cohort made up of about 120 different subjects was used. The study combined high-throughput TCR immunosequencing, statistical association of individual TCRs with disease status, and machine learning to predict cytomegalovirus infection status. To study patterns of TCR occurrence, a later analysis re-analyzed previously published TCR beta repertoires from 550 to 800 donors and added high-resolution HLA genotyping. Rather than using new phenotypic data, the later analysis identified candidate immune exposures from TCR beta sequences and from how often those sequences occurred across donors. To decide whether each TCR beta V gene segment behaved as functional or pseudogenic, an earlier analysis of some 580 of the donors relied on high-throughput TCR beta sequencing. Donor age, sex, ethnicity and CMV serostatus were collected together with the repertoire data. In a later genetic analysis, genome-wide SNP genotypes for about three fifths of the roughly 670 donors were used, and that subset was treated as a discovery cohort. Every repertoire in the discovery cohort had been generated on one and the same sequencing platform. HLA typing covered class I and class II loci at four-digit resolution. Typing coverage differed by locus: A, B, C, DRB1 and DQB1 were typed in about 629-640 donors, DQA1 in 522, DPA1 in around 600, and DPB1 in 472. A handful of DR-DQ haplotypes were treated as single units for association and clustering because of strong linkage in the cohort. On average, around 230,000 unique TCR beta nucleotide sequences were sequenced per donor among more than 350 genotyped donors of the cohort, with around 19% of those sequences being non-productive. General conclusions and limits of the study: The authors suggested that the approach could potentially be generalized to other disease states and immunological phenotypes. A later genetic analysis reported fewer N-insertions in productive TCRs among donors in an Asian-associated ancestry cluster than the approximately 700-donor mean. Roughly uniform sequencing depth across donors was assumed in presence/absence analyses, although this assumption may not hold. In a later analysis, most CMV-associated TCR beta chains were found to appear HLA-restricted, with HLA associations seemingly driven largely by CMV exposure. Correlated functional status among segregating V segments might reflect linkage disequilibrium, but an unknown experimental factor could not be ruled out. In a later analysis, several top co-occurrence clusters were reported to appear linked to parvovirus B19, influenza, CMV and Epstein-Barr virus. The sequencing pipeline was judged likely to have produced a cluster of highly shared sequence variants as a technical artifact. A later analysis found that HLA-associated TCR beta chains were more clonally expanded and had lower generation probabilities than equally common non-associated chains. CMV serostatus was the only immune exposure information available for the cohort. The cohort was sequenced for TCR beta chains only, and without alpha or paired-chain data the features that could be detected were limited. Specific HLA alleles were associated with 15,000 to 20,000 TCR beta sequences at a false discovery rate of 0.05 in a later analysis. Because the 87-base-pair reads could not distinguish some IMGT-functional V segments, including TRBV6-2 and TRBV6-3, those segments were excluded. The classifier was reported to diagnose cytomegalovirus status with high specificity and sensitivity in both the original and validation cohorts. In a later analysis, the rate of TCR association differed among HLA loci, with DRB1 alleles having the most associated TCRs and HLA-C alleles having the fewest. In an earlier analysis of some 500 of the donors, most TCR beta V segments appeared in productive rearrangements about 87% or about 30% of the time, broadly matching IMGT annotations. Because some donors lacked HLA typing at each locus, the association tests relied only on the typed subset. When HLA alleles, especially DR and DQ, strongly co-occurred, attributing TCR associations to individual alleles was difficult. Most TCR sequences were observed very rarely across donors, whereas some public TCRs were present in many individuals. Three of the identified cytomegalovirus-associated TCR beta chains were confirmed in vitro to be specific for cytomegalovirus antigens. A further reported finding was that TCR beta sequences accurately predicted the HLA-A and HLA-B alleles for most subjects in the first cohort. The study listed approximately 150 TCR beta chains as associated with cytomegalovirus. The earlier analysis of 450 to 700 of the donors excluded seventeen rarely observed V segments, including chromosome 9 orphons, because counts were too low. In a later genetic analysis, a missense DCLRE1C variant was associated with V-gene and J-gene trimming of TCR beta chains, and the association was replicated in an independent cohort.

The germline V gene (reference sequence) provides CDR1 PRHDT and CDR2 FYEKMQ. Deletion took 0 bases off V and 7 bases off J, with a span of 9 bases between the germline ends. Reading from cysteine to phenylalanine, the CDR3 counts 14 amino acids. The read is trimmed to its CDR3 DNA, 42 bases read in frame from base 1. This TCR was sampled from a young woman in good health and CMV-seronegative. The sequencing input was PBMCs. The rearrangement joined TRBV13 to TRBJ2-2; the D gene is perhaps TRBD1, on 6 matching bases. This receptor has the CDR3 CASSLGYRVGELFF. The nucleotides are TGTGCCAGCAGCTTAGGCTACAGGGTCGGGGAGCTGTTTTTT.